This TCR beta chain derives from a study of blood T cells in healthy people across ages (dated by TCRdb to about 2015). Some background on the complete study: In model experiments, template switching captured about one uniquely barcoded TCR beta cDNA molecule for every two T cells. The study measured age-related changes in TCR beta repertoire diversity using deep sequencing normalized with unique cDNA molecular identifiers. To avoid experimental bias, donors of different ages were randomly spread across the sequencing lanes. For two donors (one aged 18 to 29 and one aged 80 or older), the study analyzed two additional independent replicas of 1 million unique cDNA reads from the same blood draw. The donors were divided into four age groups: young (average about 15 years), middle-aged (over 35), aged (62) and long-lived (nearly 85).

V sheds 6 bases and J sheds 7 bases, leaving 22 bases between their ends. The CDR3 covers 15 residues, taking in both the cysteine and the phenylalanine. CDR3 DNA is the only sequence kept; it has 45 bases, read in frame from the first base. CDR1 and CDR2 are read off the germline V gene as SNHLY and FYNNEI. The research as a whole found: Observed TCR beta diversity correlated strongly with the percentage of naive T cells measured by flow cytometry. Observed TCR beta diversity per million T cells fell roughly linearly with age, and a significant reduction was already apparent by age roughly 41. Compared with the aged group, more naive CD4+ T cells, fewer expanded clones and increased TCR diversity were shown by the long-lived group, suggesting age selection. Because donor CMV infection status was unknown, age-related changes in expanded clonotypes were potentially confounded. Bulk unsorted PBMC profiling prevented conclusive comparison of naive and antigen-experienced compartments. Estimates of total diversity from one million sequenced T cells were regarded as lower bounds and underestimates.

The library came from 5' RACE. Sequencing was carried out with an Illumina HiSeq 2500. A second PCR of about 7 to 12 cycles was run with a J-beta primer mix and a sample-barcoded 5' primer. Each TCR beta cDNA molecule received a unique molecular identifier from a template-switch 5' adaptor carrying 12 random nucleotides. At least 2.5 million CDR3-containing paired-end reads were obtained from each sample. The Mint cDNA synthesis kit, primed by a TRBC-specific oligonucleotide, was used to synthesize first-strand cDNA from all RNA. After uracil-DNA glycosylase treatment, a first 18-cycle PCR used universal primers M1SS and BC2_uni_R on all cDNA. The paper's processing steps were these. For normalization, 1 million high-quality reads were randomly selected from each sample, with every read carrying a distinct molecular identifier. Reads sharing molecular identifiers were discarded rather than binned into consensus sequences. CDR3 identification, clonotype clustering and error correction used MiTCR with a Q25 quality threshold and the strictest error-elimination algorithm. Lower-bound total TCR beta diversity was estimated with a nonparametric unseen species model using Euler transformation. TCRdb reprocessed the public reads (quality trimming at Q25 with fastp, clone calling with MiXCR) and kept in-frame beta chains. Each record represents a unique CDR3 protein, reported with the most common genes and DNA among its rows. For this entry, the V and J calls and clone size follow TCRdb and not the study's own pipeline. This sample has 650,000 to 1,000,000 distinct CDR3 sequences in its table, and around 36% of those were observed once. The top ten constitute around 13% of the sample.

Systemically healthy Caucasian individuals from Russia, roughly 40 in total and aged roughly 6 to 100 years, were included as donors. Each donor gave about 9.8 milliliters of peripheral blood, drawn into EDTA-treated Vacutainer tubes. Ficoll-Paque density-gradient centrifugation was used to isolate PBMCs, with at least 6.5 million per sample. Trizol reagent was used to extract total RNA from the PBMCs, yielding at least 5 micrograms per sample. Naive CD45RAhigh/CD27high T cell percentages were measured by flow cytometry on a PBMC aliquot from every donor. Remarks on this clonotype: It has no known antigen specificity. No base quality information exists; no much larger clone differs at one position.

The TCR sequence derives from a man aged 18-30 years in good health. The specimen sequenced was blood. This receptor chain uses TRBV2 and TRBJ2-7; the D gene is perhaps TRBD1, from 5 matching bases. The CDR3 is CASRPDSRSYNEQYF. The nucleotide sequence reads TGTGCCAGCAGACCCGACAGTCGCTCCTACAATGAGCAGTACTTC.